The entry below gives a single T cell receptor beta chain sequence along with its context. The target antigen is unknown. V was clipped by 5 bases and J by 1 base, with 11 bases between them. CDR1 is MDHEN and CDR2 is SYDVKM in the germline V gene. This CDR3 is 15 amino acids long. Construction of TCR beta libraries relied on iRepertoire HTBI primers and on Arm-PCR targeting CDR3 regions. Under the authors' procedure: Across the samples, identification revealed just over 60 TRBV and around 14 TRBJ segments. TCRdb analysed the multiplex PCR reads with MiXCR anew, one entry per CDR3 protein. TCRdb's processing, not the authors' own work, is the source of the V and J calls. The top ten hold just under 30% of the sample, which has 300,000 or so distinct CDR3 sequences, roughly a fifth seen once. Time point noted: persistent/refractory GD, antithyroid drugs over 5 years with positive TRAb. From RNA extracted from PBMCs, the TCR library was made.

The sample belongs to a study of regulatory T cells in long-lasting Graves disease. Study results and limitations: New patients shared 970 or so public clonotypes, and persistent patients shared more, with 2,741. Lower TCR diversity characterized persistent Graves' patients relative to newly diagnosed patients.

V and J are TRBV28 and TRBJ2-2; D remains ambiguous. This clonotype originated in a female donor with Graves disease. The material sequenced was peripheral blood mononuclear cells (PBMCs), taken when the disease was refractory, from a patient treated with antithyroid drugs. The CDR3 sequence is CASSPGSMNTGELFF. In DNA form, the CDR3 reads TGTGCCAGCAGTCCCGGCAGCATGAACACCGGGGAGCTGTTTTTT.